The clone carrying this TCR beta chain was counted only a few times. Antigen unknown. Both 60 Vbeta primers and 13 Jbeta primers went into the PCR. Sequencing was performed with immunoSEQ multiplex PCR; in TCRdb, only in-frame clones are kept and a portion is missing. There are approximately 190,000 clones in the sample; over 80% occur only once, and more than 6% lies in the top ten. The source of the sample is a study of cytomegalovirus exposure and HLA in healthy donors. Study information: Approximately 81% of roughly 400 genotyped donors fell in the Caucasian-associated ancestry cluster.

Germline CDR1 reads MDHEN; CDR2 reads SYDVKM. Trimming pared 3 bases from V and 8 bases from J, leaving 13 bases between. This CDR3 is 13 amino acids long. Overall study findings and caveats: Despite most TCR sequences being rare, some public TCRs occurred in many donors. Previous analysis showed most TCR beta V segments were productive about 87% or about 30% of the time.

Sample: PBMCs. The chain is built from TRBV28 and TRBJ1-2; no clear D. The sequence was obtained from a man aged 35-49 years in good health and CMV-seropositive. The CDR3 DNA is TGTGCCAGCAGTTTCCAGCCTGGAGGGGGCTACACCTTC. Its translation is CASSFQPGGGYTF.